This entry lists 6 T cell receptor beta chains sequenced from one sample in a study of blood T cell repertoires in COVID-19. The table came from immunoSEQ multiplex PCR; TCRdb's copy has only in-frame clones and leaves some out. Here the sample spans around 30,000 clones, roughly three quarters being singletons. Specimen: peripheral blood. The receptors come from a human donor in a cohort sampled during active COVID-19.

This clone was detected a few times. J is TRBJ1-4 and V is TRBV11-2; D is possibly TRBD1 (6 bases). Germline CDR1 is SGHAT and CDR2 is FQNNGV. CDR3 length: 16 amino acids. The V and J ends lost 5 bases and 4 bases respectively, with 17 bases between them. The CDR3 DNA is TGTGCCAGCAGCCTCGTAGGGGGTGCCCTTAATGAAAAACTGTTTTTT. This sequence encodes CASSLVGGALNEKLFF. Together with reference TRBV11-2 and TRBJ1-4, the CDR3 gives the full variable domain: EAGVAQSPRYKIIEKRQSVAFWCNPISGHATLYWYQQILGQGPKLLIQFQNNGVVDDSQLPKDRFSAERLKGVDSTLKIQPAKLEDSAVYLCASSLVGGALNEKLFFGSGTQLSVL.

This clone was counted once. V usage is TRBV2 and J usage is TRBJ1-2; 8 bases match TRBD1. The CDR3 runs to 13 residues. Germline CDR1 reads SNHLY; CDR2 reads FYNNEI. V gave up 5 bases and J gave up 6 bases; unmatched junction bases: 5. The CDR3 nucleotides are TGTGCCAGCAGTCCCACAGGGGGGGATGGCTACACCTTC. Protein product: CASSPTGGDGYTF. The full variable domain, with the rest looked up from reference TRBV2 and TRBJ1-2, is EPEVTQTPSHQVTQMGQEVILRCVPISNHLYFYWYRQILGQKVEFLVSFYNNEISEKSEIFDDQFSVERPDGSNFTLKIRSTKLEDSAMYFCASSPTGGDGYTFGSGTRLTVV.

The CDR3 sequence: CASSLLHDNEQFF. The CDR3 DNA reads as TGTGCCAGCAGCTTATTACACGACAATGAGCAGTTCTTC. The V call is TRBV7-2, the J call TRBJ2-1; D is ambiguous. Germline V gene sequence: CDR1 SGHTA, CDR2 FQGNSA. This CDR3 is 13 amino acids long. V lost 2 bases to trimming and J lost 5 bases, with 7 bases between them.

This sequence joins TRBV29-1 and TRBJ2-7; D is perhaps TRBD2 (6 bases). This CDR3 is 14 amino acids long. Germline CDR1 is SQVTM and CDR2 is ANQGSEA. Trimming removed 3 bases from V and 6 bases from J, with 18 bases in between. CDR3 amino acids: CSVDGASRGSEQYF. Here the CDR3 DNA reads TGCAGCGTTGATGGTGCCTCCCGGGGGTCCGAGCAGTACTTC.

This chain joins TRBV6-2 or TRBV6-3 and TRBJ2-2; D is unclear. Germline V CDR1 and CDR2: MNHEY, SVGEGT. The CDR3 is 17 residues long. Trimming stripped 2 bases from V and 0 bases from J, with 13 bases between. CDR3 sequence: CASSYVVSAPNTGELFF. The CDR3 region has the DNA TGTGCCAGCAGTTACGTGGTCAGCGCCCCGAACACCGGGGAGCTGTTTTTT.

J is TRBJ1-1 and V is TRBV12-3 or TRBV12-4; D is unclear. V was pared by 8 bases and J by 6 bases, with 7 bases between. The CDR3 is 10 residues long. The CDR3 spells CASGRAEAFF. In DNA form, the CDR3 reads TGTGCCAGCGGGCGGGCTGAAGCTTTCTTT.